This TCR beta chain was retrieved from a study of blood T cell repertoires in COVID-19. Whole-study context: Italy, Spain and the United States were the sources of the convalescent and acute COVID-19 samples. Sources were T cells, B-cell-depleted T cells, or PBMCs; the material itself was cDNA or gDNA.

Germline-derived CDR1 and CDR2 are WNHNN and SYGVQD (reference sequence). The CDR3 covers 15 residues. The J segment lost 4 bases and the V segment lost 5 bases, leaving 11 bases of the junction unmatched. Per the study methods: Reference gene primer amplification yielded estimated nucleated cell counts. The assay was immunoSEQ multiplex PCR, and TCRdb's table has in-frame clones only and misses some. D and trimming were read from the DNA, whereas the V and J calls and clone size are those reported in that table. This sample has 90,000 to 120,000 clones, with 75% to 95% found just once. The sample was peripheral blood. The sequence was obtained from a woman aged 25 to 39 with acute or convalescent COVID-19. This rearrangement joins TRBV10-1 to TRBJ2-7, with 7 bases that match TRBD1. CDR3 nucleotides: TGCGCCAGCAGTCCCGAGACAGGGTTTGAGTACGAGCAGTACTTC. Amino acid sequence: CASSPETGFEYEQYF.